One and the same sample provided the 27 T cell receptor beta chains below, sequenced in a study of blood T cell repertoires in COVID-19. TCRdb's copy holds only in-frame clones and misses some; the assay was immunoSEQ multiplex PCR. The repertoire has 250,000 to 300,000 clones, approximately 85% of them found once; the top ten carry approximately 1%. Sequenced: PBMCs or T cells enriched from blood (not recorded which). The receptors stem from a woman aged 25-40 years who had recovered from COVID-19.

This chain connects TRBV30 to TRBJ1-1; D not resolved. Trimming stripped 3 bases from V and 5 bases from J, with 16 bases between. Germline V gives CDR1 GTSNPN, CDR2 SVGIG (reference sequence). The CDR3 length is 14 residues. Here the CDR3 DNA reads TGTGCCTGGAGCCTCTCCCGGGGAGGAACTGAAGCTTTCTTT. Its translation is CAWSLSRGGTEAFF.

The chain couples TRBV19 to TRBJ2-7; 7 nucleotides agree with TRBD1. J lost 0 bases, V lost 2 bases, and 1 base had no gene match. The CDR3 sequence is 14 residues long. Looked up from germline, CDR1 is LNHDA and CDR2 is SQIVND (reference sequence). Written as DNA, the CDR3 is TGTGCCAGTAGTATACAGGGGGACTCCTACGAGCAGTACTTC. This codes for CASSIQGDSYEQYF. The full variable domain, in which reference TRBV19 and TRBJ2-7 provide the parts outside the CDR3, is DGGITQSPKYLFRKEGQNVTLSCEQNLNHDAMYWYRQDPGQGLRLIYYSQIVNDFQKGDIAEGYSVSREKKESFPLTVTSAQKNPTAFYLCASSIQGDSYEQYFGPGTRLTVT.

This clone turned up a few times. The J gene is TRBJ1-5, the V gene TRBV19; D remains ambiguous. This CDR3 region has 14 residues. V was cut by 1 base and J by 5 bases, with 9 bases left in between. Looked up from germline, CDR1 is LNHDA and CDR2 is SQIVND (reference sequence). CDR3 in amino acids: CASSIVQVDQPQHF. CDR3 sequence (DNA): TGTGCCAGTAGTATAGTCCAGGTAGATCAGCCCCAGCATTTT.

This sequence joins TRBV24-1 and TRBJ1-2, with 9 positions matching TRBD1. Per germline, CDR1 KGHDR and CDR2 SFDVKD. Germline trimming cut 3 bases from V and 7 bases from J; bases unmatched to any gene: 14. The CDR3 is 17 amino acids. DNA for the CDR3: TGTGCCACCAGTGATGCCCGGGTACAGGGGGCTCCCCGTGGCTACACCTTC. Encoded protein: CATSDARVQGAPRGYTF.

This chain uses TRBV6-1 with TRBJ2-7; 15 nucleotides line up with TRBD2. The ends lost 5 bases at V and 6 bases at J; junction bases unmatched: 11. CDR1 is MNHNS and CDR2 is SASEGT in the germline V gene. The CDR3 contains 17 residues. In nucleotides, the CDR3 is TGTGCCAGCAGTAAAGGGACTAGCGGGAGGTTTTTTCGCGAGCAGTACTTC. This translates into CASSKGTSGRFFREQYF.

The V call is TRBV5-1, the J call TRBJ2-2, with 7 bases aligning to TRBD1. The CDR3 spans 17 residues. V gave up 0 bases and J gave up 3 bases; unmatched junction bases: 8. Germline V CDR1 and CDR2: SGHRS, YFSETQ. CDR3 amino acids: CASSLAQGVPDTGELFF. The CDR3 bases are TGCGCCAGCAGCTTGGCCCAGGGGGTCCCGGACACCGGGGAGCTGTTTTTT.

The chain combines TRBV6-5 with TRBJ2-7; 9 nucleotides line up with TRBD1. Germline loops: CDR1 MNHEY, CDR2 SVGAGI. The CDR3 contains 15 residues. V lost 4 bases to trimming and J lost 6 bases; unmatched junction nucleotides: 10. The CDR3 bases are TGTGCCAGCAGTTCGTCGCCCGGGACAGGGAGCGAGCAGTACTTC. Encoded protein: CASSSSPGTGSEQYF.

The J gene is TRBJ2-7, the V gene TRBV30; TRBD2 is a possible D gene (6 bases). V lost 8 bases, J lost 0 bases, and 14 bases lay in between. Per the germline V gene, CDR1 is GTSNPN and CDR2 is SVGIG (reference sequence). This CDR3 comprises 13 residues. The CDR3, as DNA: TGTGCCCTTGAACGGGGGTCCTCCTACGAGCAGTACTTC. Its translation is CALERGSSYEQYF.

CDR3 residues: CASSSYRGPLVPNTGELFF. The CDR3 region has the DNA TGTGCCAGCAGCTCCTACAGGGGGCCCCTTGTCCCGAACACCGGGGAGCTGTTTTTT. The chain carries TRBV7-2 and TRBJ2-2, with 9 positions matching TRBD1. The CDR3 runs to 19 residues. CDR1 is SGHTA and CDR2 is FQGNSA in the germline V gene. V gave up 4 bases and J gave up 0 bases; unmatched junction bases: 12.

This rearrangement joins TRBV6-6 to TRBJ1-1, with 8 bases lining up with TRBD1. The CDR3 spans 15 residues. Per germline, CDR1 MNHNY and CDR2 SVGAGI (reference sequence). V dropped 5 bases and J dropped 0; count of bases not matched to a gene: 5. The CDR3 reads CASSPRDRLNTEAFF. DNA for the CDR3: TGTGCCAGCAGTCCCAGGGACAGGTTGAACACTGAAGCTTTCTTT.

V gene TRBV28 combines with J gene TRBJ1-2, with TRBD1 as a possible D gene (5 bases). Trimming removed 3 bases at V and 7 bases at J, with 18 bases between. Germline loops: CDR1 MDHEN, CDR2 SYDVKM. This CDR3 spans 15 amino acids. Here the CDR3 reads CASSFRRGSLGGYTF. The CDR3 region has the DNA TGTGCCAGCAGTTTCCGGAGGGGAAGTCTTGGTGGCTACACCTTC.

The chain joins TRBV5-4 to TRBJ2-7; 13 nucleotides agree with TRBD2. Germline V CDR1 and CDR2: SGHNT, YYREEE (reference sequence). CDR3 length: 16 amino acids. The junction had 5 bases not matched to a gene; V was cut back by 2 bases and J by 3 bases. The chain's CDR3 is CASSLGLAGEGYEQYF. The CDR3 nucleotides read TGTGCCAGCAGCTTAGGACTAGCGGGGGAGGGCTACGAGCAGTACTTC.

This chain connects TRBV6-4 to TRBJ1-6; D gene unclear. The CDR3 totals 13 residues. The germline gives CDR1 MRHNA, CDR2 SNTAGT. The germline V and J ends were trimmed by 4 bases and 9 bases, with 10 bases remaining between them. The CDR3 spells CASSGARGSPLHF. The CDR3 coding sequence is TGTGCCAGCAGTGGTGCGCGGGGTTCACCCCTCCACTTT.

The V and J genes are TRBV7-6 and TRBJ1-1; D is undetermined. Germline V gene data show CDR1 as SGHVS and CDR2 as FNYEAQ. The CDR3 has 13 residues. V was shortened by 8 bases and J by 1 base, with 11 bases between the two germline ends. In DNA form, the CDR3 reads TGTGCCAGCGGTAGACCTAGGAACACTGAAGCTTTCTTT. It specifies CASGRPRNTEAFF.

The chain uses TRBV11-2 and TRBJ2-1; D unclear. Germline V gives CDR1 SGHAT, CDR2 FQNNGV. The CDR3 is 15 amino acids. The V end was cut by 0 bases, the J end by 6 bases, with 12 bases between. The CDR3 protein is CASSLDAGVGNEQFF. CDR3 DNA sequence: TGTGCCAGCAGCTTAGATGCCGGAGTTGGCAATGAGCAGTTCTTC. The full variable domain, with the rest looked up from reference TRBV11-2 and TRBJ2-1, is EAGVAQSPRYKIIEKRQSVAFWCNPISGHATLYWYQQILGQGPKLLIQFQNNGVVDDSQLPKDRFSAERLKGVDSTLKIQPAKLEDSAVYLCASSLDAGVGNEQFFGPGTRLTVL.

The chain uses TRBV25-1 and TRBJ1-2, with D possibly being TRBD1 (5 bases). The CDR3 is 12 amino acids. Trimming removed 4 bases from V and 3 bases from J, with 6 bases in between. CDR1 is MGHDK and CDR2 is SYGVNS in the germline V gene. The CDR3 DNA reads as TGTGCCAGCAGTGTCAGGGACTATGGCTACACCTTC. Translated: CASSVRDYGYTF.

Concerning this clone itself: Germline and junction disagree at one end, which may indicate a read error. The genes are TRBV6-5 and TRBJ2-3; TRBD2 matches 11 bases. The CDR3 contains 14 residues. Germline loops: CDR1 MNHEY, CDR2 SVGAGI. The CDR3 spells CASSISLAGGPHYF. The CDR3 DNA reads as TGTGCCAGCAGTATATCATTAGCGGGAGGGCCGCACTATTTT.

J is TRBJ2-1 and V is TRBV9; tentative D call: TRBD1 (6 bases). CDR3 length: 15 residues. The V gene lost 0 bases and the J gene lost 3 bases, with 10 bases spanning the gap. The germline V gene has CDR1 SGDLS and CDR2 YYNGEE. The chain's CDR3 is CASSVDGQNYNEQFF. The CDR3 DNA sequence: TGTGCCAGCAGCGTAGATGGACAGAACTACAATGAGCAGTTCTTC.

This chain joins TRBV18 and TRBJ1-2, with D perhaps TRBD1 (5 bases). The V end was cut by 1 base, the J end by 1 base, with 10 bases between. From germline, CDR1 is KGHSH and CDR2 LQKENI. The CDR3 is 15 residues long. In DNA, the CDR3 is TGTGCCAGCTCACCACGGTCGGGGGGTAACTATGGCTACACCTTC. Protein sequence: CASSPRSGGNYGYTF.

The chain employs TRBV27 and TRBJ2-1; 7 bases are a match to TRBD1. CDR1 MNHEY and CDR2 SMNVEV come from the germline V gene (reference sequence). Trimming at V came to 7 bases and at J to 4 bases, leaving 4 bases not matched to a gene. The CDR3 has 13 amino acids. CDR3 in amino acids: CASTGQPYNEQFF. In DNA form, the CDR3 reads TGTGCCAGCACGGGACAGCCTTACAATGAGCAGTTCTTC.

The table lists this clone with a few counts. The V call is TRBV25-1, the J call TRBJ2-5; no firm D call. Germline CDR1 is MGHDK and CDR2 is SYGVNS. The ends were cut back, 3 bases at V and 0 bases at J, with 17 bases in the middle. This CDR3 has 17 amino acids. CDR3 sequence: CASSDRGQSDYQETQYF. The CDR3 DNA is TGTGCCAGCAGTGACCGCGGTCAGTCTGATTACCAAGAGACCCAGTACTTC. The whole variable domain, filled in from reference TRBV25-1 and TRBJ2-5, reads EADIYQTPRYLVIGTGKKITLECSQTMGHDKMYWYQQDPGMELHLIHYSYGVNSTEKGDLSSESTVSRIRTEHFPLTLESARPSHTSQYLCASSDRGQSDYQETQYFGPGTRLLVL.

The rearrangement uses TRBV27 and TRBJ1-2; D is uncertain. Deletions cut 5 bases from V and 6 bases from J, with 19 bases between. CDR1 MNHEY and CDR2 SMNVEV come from the germline V gene (reference sequence). This CDR3 has 15 amino acids. CDR3 bases: TGTGCCAGCAGTCCTAAACTCCCGGCGGGAGATGGCTACACCTTC. Translation gives CASSPKLPAGDGYTF.

This chain uses TRBV28 with TRBJ2-7, with D perhaps matching TRBD1 (6 bases). Trimming took 5 bases from V and 6 from J, leaving 14 bases between them. The CDR3 totals 13 residues. Germline V gene lookup returns CDR1 MDHEN and CDR2 SYDVKM. The CDR3 loop is CASSPVDSFEQYF. CDR3 DNA: TGTGCCAGCAGTCCCGTGGACAGCTTCGAGCAGTACTTC.

This rearrangement joins TRBV9 to TRBJ1-4, with TRBD1 as a possible D gene (6 bases). CDR1 and CDR2 from the germline V gene are SGDLS and YYNGEE. The CDR3 is 15 amino acids. V was clipped by 4 bases and J by 7 bases, with 17 bases between them. The CDR3 sequence: CASSFFGDIGEKLFF. The CDR3 coding sequence is TGTGCCAGCAGCTTTTTTGGGGACATAGGTGAAAAACTGTTTTTT.

V and J are TRBV28 and TRBJ1-2; D possibly corresponds to TRBD1 (5 bases). Germline values: CDR1 MDHEN, CDR2 SYDVKM. The CDR3 is 15 residues long. V was shortened by 6 bases and J by 7 bases, with 21 bases between the two germline ends. This chain's CDR3 is CASRPGGTDWGGYTF. CDR3 nucleotide sequence: TGTGCCAGCAGGCCCGGGGGGACGGATTGGGGTGGCTACACCTTC.

This chain connects TRBV9 to TRBJ1-4; the match to TRBD1 covers 7 bases. Germline CDR1 reads SGDLS; CDR2 reads YYNGEE. Trimming cost V 4 bases and J 8 bases; bases outside gene matches: 11. The CDR3 runs to 15 residues. The CDR3 bases are TGTGCCAGCAGCCCCCGACAGGGCTTTTACGAAAAACTGTTTTTT. It translates to CASSPRQGFYEKLFF.

The chain combines TRBV27 with TRBJ1-4; D gene unclear. The CDR3 is 13 amino acids. Germline CDR1 and CDR2: MNHEY and SMNVEV (reference sequence). With 2 bases removed from V and 5 bases from J, the gap between germline ends came to 6 bases. As DNA, the CDR3 is TGTGCCAGCAGTTTACAACAGAATGAAAAACTGTTTTTT. This codes for CASSLQQNEKLFF.